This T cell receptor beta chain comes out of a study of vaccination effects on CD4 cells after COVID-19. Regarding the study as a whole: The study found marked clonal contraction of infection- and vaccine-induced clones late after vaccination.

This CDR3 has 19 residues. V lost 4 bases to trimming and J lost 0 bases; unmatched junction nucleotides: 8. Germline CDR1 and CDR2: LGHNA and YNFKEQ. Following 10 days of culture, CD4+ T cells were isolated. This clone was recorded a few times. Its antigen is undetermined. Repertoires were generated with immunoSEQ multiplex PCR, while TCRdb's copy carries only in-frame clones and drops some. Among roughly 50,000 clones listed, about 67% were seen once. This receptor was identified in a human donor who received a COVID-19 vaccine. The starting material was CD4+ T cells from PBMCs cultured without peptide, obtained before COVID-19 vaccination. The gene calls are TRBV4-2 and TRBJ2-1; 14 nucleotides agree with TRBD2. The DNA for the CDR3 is TGTGCCAGCAGCCGACTAGCGGGAGGGCTCCTGAGCTCCTACAATGAGCAGTTCTTC. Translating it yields CASSRLAGGLLSSYNEQFF.